This entry features one T cell receptor beta chain sequence. The sample is drawn from a study of blood T cell repertoires in COVID-19. Study details: The study drew acute and convalescent COVID-19 samples from the United States, Italy and Spain. The analysed material was cDNA or gDNA that came from T cells, B-cell-depleted T cells, or PBMCs.

Authors' analysis steps: Researchers report that nucleated cell counts were estimated from reference gene primer amplification. The method was immunoSEQ multiplex PCR; TCRdb's version includes in-frame clones alone and lacks a portion of them. That table gives V, J and clone size, and the DNA gave D and trimming. The sample lists 150,000 to 160,000 clones, roughly 80% occurring once. The germline V gene has CDR1 LNHNV and CDR2 YYDKDF (reference sequence). This CDR3 contains 14 residues. V was trimmed by 6 bases and J by 4 bases, leaving 15 bases between them. Seattle participants joined during active infection and were tracked over time.

The source is a woman aged 55-69 years with COVID-19, enrolled during active disease. Sequencing was done on a sample of peripheral blood. The gene calls are TRBV15 and TRBJ1-2, with D possibly matching TRBD1 (5 bases). The CDR3 reads CATSSLTGTYGYTF. Written as DNA, the CDR3 is TGTGCCACCAGTTCCCTAACAGGAACCTATGGCTACACCTTC.